Listed here are 15 T cell receptor beta chains from one sample, sequenced in a study of tumor-infiltrating lymphocytes in primary liver carcinoma. cDNA specific to TCR beta was made from 500 ng of total RNA, with a constant-region primer employed for priming. Slightly modified ARM-PCR served as the procedure for the TCR beta libraries. These libraries came from three rounds of nested multiplex PCR. Rounds one and two of PCR, each of around 11 cycles, were primed with TRBV1-TRBV30 forward primers and a C-beta reverse primer. TCRdb used MiXCR to reprocess the multiplex PCR reads, holding one entry per CDR3 protein. The sample lists about 200,000 distinct CDR3 sequences; 65% were seen once. The blood RNA (from unsorted whole blood) was obtained, and germline DNA was also extracted. Sequenced: peripheral blood. All receptors derive from a woman in her fifties or sixties with primary liver carcinoma and hepatitis B virus infection.

The chain carries TRBV11-2 and TRBJ2-7; D remains unclear. Trimming cost V 4 bases and J 2 bases, with 12 bases left between them. The CDR3 has 14 residues. Per the germline V gene, CDR1 is SGHAT and CDR2 is FQNNGV. CDR3 DNA: TGTGCCAGCAGCTCTATAATTGGGACCTACGAGCAGTACTTC. Its translation: CASSSIIGTYEQYF.

The chain joins TRBV11-3 to TRBJ2-7; D gene ambiguous. There are 16 residues in the CDR3. The V end was cut by 2 bases, the J end by 4 bases, with 18 bases between. Germline V gene data show CDR1 as SGHNT and CDR2 as YENEEA. The CDR3 sequence: CASSLTYTAHPYEQYF. The CDR3 region has the DNA TGTGCCAGCAGCTTAACCTATACTGCACACCCTTACGAGCAGTACTTC.

This rearrangement joins TRBV5-4 to TRBJ2-7; tentatively, D is TRBD2 (7 bases). The germline gives CDR1 SGHNT, CDR2 YYREEE (reference sequence). This CDR3 contains 17 residues. The V end lost 0 bases, the J end lost 4 bases, and 20 bases lay between the germline ends. The CDR3 DNA sequence: TGTGCCAGCAGCTTGGGGGGGCCAGCGGGAAACTGGTACGAGCAGTACTTC. This encodes CASSLGGPAGNWYEQYF.

A remark on this clonotype: Given a much more abundant clone one base away, this may be a read error. The chain recombines TRBV5-6 with TRBJ1-1; 10 nucleotides line up with TRBD1. Per the germline V gene, CDR1 is SGHDT and CDR2 is YYEEEE. The CDR3 runs 15 residues. CDR3 in DNA: TGTGTCAGCAGCCGATCGGGACAGGGGCACACTGAAGCTTTCTTT. Translated, it gives CVSSRSGQGHTEAFF.

This chain links TRBV11-2 with TRBJ2-3, with 8 nucleotides matching TRBD2. Germline V gene sequence: CDR1 SGHAT, CDR2 FQNNGV. The CDR3 runs to 13 residues. The V and J ends lost 5 bases and 3 bases, in that order; junction bases with no gene match: 1. CDR3 in amino acids: CASSRLATDTQYF. The DNA of the CDR3 is TGTGCCAGCAGCCGACTAGCGACAGATACGCAGTATTTT. Full variable domain (missing parts from reference TRBV11-2 and TRBJ2-3): EAGVAQSPRYKIIEKRQSVAFWCNPISGHATLYWYQQILGQGPKLLIQFQNNGVVDDSQLPKDRFSAERLKGVDSTLKIQPAKLEDSAVYLCASSRLATDTQYFGPGTRLTVL.

J is TRBJ2-7 and V is TRBV7-3, with D possibly matching TRBD1 (6 bases). The germline V and J ends were trimmed by 2 bases and 5 bases, with 16 bases remaining between them. The germline CDR1 and CDR2 sequences are SGHTA and FQGTGA. The CDR3 runs 15 residues. The CDR3 DNA sequence: TGTGCCAGCAGCTTAGGCCCAGGGGATCGGAACGAGCAGTACTTC. Encoded protein: CASSLGPGDRNEQYF.

This clonotype was counted a few times. The conserved phenylalanine or tryptophan is not found at the CDR3 terminus, so this likely reflects a read error. The CDR3: CAISETTYEQYL. The CDR3, as DNA: TGTGCCATCAGCGAGACTACCTACGAGCAGTACTTA. The chain is built from TRBV10-3 and TRBJ2-7, with D maybe TRBD2 (5 bases). The CDR3 length is 12 residues. Germline V gene lookup returns CDR1 ENHRY and CDR2 SYGVKD. The V end lost 6 bases, the J end lost 2 bases, and 8 bases lay between the germline ends.

The V gene is TRBV10-3, the J gene TRBJ2-1, with 9 bases lining up with TRBD2. The CDR3 is made up of 15 amino acids. V lost 3 bases, J lost 6 bases, and 6 bases stayed unmatched. CDR1 is ENHRY and CDR2 is SYGVKD in the germline V gene. The DNA of the CDR3 is TGTGCCATCAGTGATCGCGGGAGGGTAACCAATGAGCAGTTCTTC. Protein sequence: CAISDRGRVTNEQFF.

Concerning this clonotype itself: This clone may be a read error of a much larger clone one base away. The V and J genes are TRBV5-1 and TRBJ2-3, with TRBD1 identical over 10 bases. V was pared by 3 bases and J by 4 bases, with 5 bases of the junction left unmatched. The germline CDR1 and CDR2 sequences are SGHRS and YFSETQ. This CDR3 region has 15 residues. The CDR3 DNA sequence: TGCGCCAGCAGCTGGGGACAGGGGAGGTCAGATACGCAGTATTTT. It specifies CASSWGQGRSDTQYF.

Notes on this clonotype: Possible read error: a much larger clone is one base away. V is TRBV5-5 and J is TRBJ2-7; D may be TRBD2 (6 bases). Germline V gives CDR1 SGHKS, CDR2 YYEKEE (reference sequence). This CDR3 region has 13 residues. The CDR3 region has the DNA TGTGCCAGCAGCTTGGTTGGCGGGGACGAGCGGTACTTC. This encodes CASSLVGGDERYF.

This clonotype appeared a single time. Given a much more abundant clone one base away, this may be a read error. The chain has TRBV6-1 and TRBJ1-2; D gene unclear. Germline assignment: CDR1 MNHNS and CDR2 SASEGT. Trimming stripped 2 bases from V and 4 bases from J, with 14 bases between. This CDR3 has 15 residues. CDR3 region: CASSETIALSYGYTF. For the CDR3, the DNA is TGTGCCAGCAGTGAAACGATAGCACTCTCCTATGGCTACACCTTC.

A single count supports this clonotype. A clone one base away is much larger, so this may be a read error. The chain is built from TRBV10-3 and TRBJ2-3; 8 bases agree with TRBD1. This CDR3 contains 16 residues. Losses at the gene ends were 6 bases for V and 4 bases for J; bases not matched to a gene: 12. Germline V CDR1 and CDR2: ENHRY, SYGVKD. In DNA, the CDR3 is TGTGCCATCAGCCTTGGGGGACAGGAGTCCGCAGATACGCAGTATTTT. The encoded protein is CAISLGGQESADTQYF.

To note about this clonotype: One end of the junction fails to match germline, which may point to a read error. This rearrangement joins TRBV6-5 to TRBJ2-3; 7 bases match TRBD2. The germline V gene encodes CDR1 MNHEY and CDR2 SVGAGI. The CDR3 sequence is 16 residues long. In DNA form, the CDR3 reads TGTTCCAGCAGTTCCATTTCGGGAGGTGGCACAGATACGCAGTATTTT. Translation gives CSSSSISGGGTDTQYF.

This clonotype is medium-sized by share. The chain joins TRBV11-2 to TRBJ1-2; D may be TRBD1 (6 bases). In germline, CDR1 is SGHAT, CDR2 FQNNGV. The germline V and J ends were trimmed by 5 bases and 4 bases, with 11 bases remaining between them. CDR3 length equals 13 residues. This CDR3 reads CASSPDRIYGYTF. The CDR3, as DNA: TGTGCCAGCAGCCCGGACAGAATCTATGGCTACACCTTC.

On this clonotype: No conserved phenylalanine or tryptophan is present at the end of the CDR3, so a read error is the likely explanation. The limits of the CDR3 on the DNA are not certain, so only TCRdb's listed CDR3 is given. The chain recombines TRBV11-2 with TRBJ2-7; TRBD1, the table's D call, was not compared with the DNA. The CDR3 region is 16 residues in length, termini included. Germline loops: CDR1 SGHAT, CDR2 FQNNGV. The CDR3: CASSPNRGQYPYERYS.